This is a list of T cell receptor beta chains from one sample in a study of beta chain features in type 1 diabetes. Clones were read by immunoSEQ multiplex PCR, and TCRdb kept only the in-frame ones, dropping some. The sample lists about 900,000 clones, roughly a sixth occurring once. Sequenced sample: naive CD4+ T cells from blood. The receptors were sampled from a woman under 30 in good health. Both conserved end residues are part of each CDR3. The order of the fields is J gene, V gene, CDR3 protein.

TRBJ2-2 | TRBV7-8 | CASSFHRDRGNTGELFF
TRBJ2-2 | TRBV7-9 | CASSSRTLITTGELFF
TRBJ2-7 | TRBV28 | CASSTPGQPSYEQYF
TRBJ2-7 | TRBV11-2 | CASSPRELGEQYF
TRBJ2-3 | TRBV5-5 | CASSHNWSTDTQYF
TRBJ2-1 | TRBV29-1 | CSVAPVVVEQFF
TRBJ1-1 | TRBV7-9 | CASSLVSDQSNTEAFF
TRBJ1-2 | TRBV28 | CASSSPGAAYYGYTF
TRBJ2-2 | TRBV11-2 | CASSLVRTRTTGELFF
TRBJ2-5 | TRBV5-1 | CASSLDGGRETQYF
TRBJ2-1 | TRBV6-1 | CASSGGGRAYEQFF
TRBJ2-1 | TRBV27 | CASSLGTSGRVGEQFF
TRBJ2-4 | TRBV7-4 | CASSLAFGGEGAKNIQYF
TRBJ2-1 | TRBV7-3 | CASSLSGGRENEQFF
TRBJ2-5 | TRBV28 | CASSLYRSRGGVETQYF
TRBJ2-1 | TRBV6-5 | CASSESYNEQFF
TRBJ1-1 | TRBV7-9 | CASSYRGGTEAFF
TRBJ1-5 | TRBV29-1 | CSVSGAGRGYSNQPQHF
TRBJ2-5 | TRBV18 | CASSPRSGEETQYF
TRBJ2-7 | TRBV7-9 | CASSLFGEQYF
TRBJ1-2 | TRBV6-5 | CASSLSTANYGYTF
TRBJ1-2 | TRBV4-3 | CASSLHLNYGYTF
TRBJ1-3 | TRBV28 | CASSLQGSAGNTIYF
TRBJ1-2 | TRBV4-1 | CASSQVGESGYTF
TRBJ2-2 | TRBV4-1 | CASSPGSNTGELFF
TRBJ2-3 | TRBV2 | CASKAGSTDTQYF
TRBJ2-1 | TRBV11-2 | CASSQIGQFF
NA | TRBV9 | CASSARDRGSYEQYF
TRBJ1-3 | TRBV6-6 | CASSSGGSGNTIYF
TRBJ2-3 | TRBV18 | CASSTIQGAGDTQYF
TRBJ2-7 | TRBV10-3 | CAAGLAGGPGVGYEQYF